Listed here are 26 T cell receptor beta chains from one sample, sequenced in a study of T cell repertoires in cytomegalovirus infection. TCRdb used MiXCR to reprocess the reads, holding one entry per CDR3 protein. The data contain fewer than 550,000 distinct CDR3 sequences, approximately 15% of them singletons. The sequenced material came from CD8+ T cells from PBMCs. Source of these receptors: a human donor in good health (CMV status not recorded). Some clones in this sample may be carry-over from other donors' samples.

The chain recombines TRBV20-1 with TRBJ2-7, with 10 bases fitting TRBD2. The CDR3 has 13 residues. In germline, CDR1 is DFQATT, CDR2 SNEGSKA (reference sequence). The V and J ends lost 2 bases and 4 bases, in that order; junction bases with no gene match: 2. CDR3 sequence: CSARQREGYEQYF. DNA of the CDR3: TGCAGTGCTAGACAGCGGGAGGGTTACGAGCAGTACTTC.

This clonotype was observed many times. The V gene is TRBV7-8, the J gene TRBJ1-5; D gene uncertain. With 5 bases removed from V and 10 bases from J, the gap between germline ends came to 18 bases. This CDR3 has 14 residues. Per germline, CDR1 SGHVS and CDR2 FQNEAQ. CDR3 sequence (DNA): TGTGCCAGCAGCGAAAAACGGGCGGGTTTACCCCAGCATTTT. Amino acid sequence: CASSEKRAGLPQHF.

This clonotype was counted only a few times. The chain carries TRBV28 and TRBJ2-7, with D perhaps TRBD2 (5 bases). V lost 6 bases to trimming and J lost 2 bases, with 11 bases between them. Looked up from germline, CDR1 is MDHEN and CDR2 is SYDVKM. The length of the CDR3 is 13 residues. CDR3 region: CASSQRSPYEQYF. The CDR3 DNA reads TGTGCCAGCAGCCAGCGGAGTCCCTACGAGCAGTACTTC.

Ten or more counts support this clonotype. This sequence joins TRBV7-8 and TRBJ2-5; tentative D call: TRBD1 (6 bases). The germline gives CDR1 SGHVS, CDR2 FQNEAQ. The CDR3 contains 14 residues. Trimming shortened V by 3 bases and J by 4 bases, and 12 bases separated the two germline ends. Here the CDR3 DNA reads TGTGCCAGCAGCTTGGGGGCTTGGGGAGAGACCCAGTACTTC. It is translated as CASSLGAWGETQYF.

The CDR3 DNA reads TGTGCCAGCAGCCATTTTCTACCCAATGAGTCCGAGCAGTACTTC. Its translation is CASSHFLPNESEQYF. The J gene is TRBJ2-7, the V gene TRBV4-2; D not resolved. V lost 3 bases and J 6 bases, leaving 18 bases between the germline ends. Germline lookup yields CDR1 LGHNA and CDR2 YNFKEQ. The CDR3 sequence is 15 residues long.

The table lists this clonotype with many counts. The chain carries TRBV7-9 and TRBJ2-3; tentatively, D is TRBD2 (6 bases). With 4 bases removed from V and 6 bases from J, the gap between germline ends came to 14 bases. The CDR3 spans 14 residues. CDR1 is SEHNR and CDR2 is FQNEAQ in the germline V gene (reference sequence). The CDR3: CASSSRDFPDTQYF. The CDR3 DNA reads TGTGCCAGCAGCTCGAGGGACTTTCCCGATACGCAGTATTTT.

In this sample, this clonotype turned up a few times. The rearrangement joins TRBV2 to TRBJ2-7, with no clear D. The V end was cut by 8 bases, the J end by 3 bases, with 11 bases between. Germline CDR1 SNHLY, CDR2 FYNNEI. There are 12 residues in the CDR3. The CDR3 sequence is CASQDAFYEQYF. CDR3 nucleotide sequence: TGTGCCAGCCAGGACGCATTCTACGAGCAGTACTTC.

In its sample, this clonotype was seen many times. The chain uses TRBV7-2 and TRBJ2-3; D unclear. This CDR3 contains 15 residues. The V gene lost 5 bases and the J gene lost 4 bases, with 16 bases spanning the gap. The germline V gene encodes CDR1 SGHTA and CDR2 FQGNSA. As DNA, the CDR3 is TGTGCCAGCAGCCCATCCATCCCGTTTTCAGATACGCAGTATTTT. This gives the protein CASSPSIPFSDTQYF. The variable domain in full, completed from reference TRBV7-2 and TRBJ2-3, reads GAGVSQSPSNKVTEKGKDVELRCDPISGHTALYWYRQSLGQGLEFLIYFQGNSAPDKSGLPSDRFSAERTGGSVSTLTIQRTQQEDSAVYLCASSPSIPFSDTQYFGPGTRLTVL.

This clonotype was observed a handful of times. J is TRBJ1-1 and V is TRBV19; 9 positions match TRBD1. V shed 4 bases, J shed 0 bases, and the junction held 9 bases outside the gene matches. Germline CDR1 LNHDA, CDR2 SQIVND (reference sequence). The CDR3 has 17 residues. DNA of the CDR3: TGTGCCAGTAGTAACCGACAGGGGGTCCTCATGAACACTGAAGCTTTCTTT. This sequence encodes CASSNRQGVLMNTEAFF.

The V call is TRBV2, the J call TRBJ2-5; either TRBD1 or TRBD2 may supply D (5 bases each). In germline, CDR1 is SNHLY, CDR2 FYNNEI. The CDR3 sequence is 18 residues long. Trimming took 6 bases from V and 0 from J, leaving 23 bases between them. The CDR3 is CASSFLYQRRDHQETQYF. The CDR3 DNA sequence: TGTGCCAGCAGCTTCCTATACCAGAGAAGGGACCACCAAGAGACCCAGTACTTC.

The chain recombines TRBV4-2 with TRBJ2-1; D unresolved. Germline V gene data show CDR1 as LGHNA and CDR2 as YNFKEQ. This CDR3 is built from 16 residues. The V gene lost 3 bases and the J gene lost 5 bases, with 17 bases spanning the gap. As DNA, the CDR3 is TGTGCCAGCAGCCACGAGACGCGAATATCAAACAATGAGCAGTTCTTC. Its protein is CASSHETRISNNEQFF.

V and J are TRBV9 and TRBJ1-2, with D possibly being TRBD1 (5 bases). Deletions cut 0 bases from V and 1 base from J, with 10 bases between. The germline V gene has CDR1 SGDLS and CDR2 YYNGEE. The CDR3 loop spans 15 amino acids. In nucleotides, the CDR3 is TGTGCCAGCAGCGTAGGAGACAGCCTTAACTATGGCTACACCTTC. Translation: CASSVGDSLNYGYTF.

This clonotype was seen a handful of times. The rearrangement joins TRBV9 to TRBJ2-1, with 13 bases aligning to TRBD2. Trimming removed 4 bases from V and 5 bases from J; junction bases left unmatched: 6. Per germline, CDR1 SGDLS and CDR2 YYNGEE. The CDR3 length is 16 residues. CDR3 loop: CASSHYGLAGDNEQFF. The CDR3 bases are TGTGCCAGCAGCCACTACGGACTAGCGGGGGACAATGAGCAGTTCTTC.

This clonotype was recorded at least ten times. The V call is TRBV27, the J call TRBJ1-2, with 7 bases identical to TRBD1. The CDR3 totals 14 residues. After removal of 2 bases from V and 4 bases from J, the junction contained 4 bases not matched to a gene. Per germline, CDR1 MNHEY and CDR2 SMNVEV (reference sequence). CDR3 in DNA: TGTGCCAGCAGTTTACACAGGGGTGGCTATGGCTACACCTTC. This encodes CASSLHRGGYGYTF.

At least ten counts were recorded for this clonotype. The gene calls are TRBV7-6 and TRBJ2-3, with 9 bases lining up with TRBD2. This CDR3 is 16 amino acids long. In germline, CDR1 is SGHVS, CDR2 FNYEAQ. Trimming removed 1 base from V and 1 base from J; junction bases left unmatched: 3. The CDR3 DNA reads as TGTGCCAGCAGCTTAGTAATAGCGGGGGGCACAGATACGCAGTATTTT. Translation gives CASSLVIAGGTDTQYF.

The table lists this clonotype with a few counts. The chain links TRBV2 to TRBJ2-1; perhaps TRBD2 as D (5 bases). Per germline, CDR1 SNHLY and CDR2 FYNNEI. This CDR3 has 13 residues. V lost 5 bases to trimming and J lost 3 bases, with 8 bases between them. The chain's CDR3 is CASSNTSYNEQFF. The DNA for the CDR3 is TGTGCCAGCAGTAACACTAGCTACAATGAGCAGTTCTTC. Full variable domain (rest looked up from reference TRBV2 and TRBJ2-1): EPEVTQTPSHQVTQMGQEVILRCVPISNHLYFYWYRQILGQKVEFLVSFYNNEISEKSEIFDDQFSVERPDGSNFTLKIRSTKLEDSAMYFCASSNTSYNEQFFGPGTRLTVL.

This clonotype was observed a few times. The CDR3 loop is CASSLAAYQPQHF. The CDR3 coding sequence is TGTGCCAGCAGTTTGGCTGCTTATCAGCCCCAGCATTTT. This chain links TRBV27 with TRBJ1-5, with D unresolved. V lost 3 bases, J lost 5 bases, and 8 bases lay in between. Germline CDR1 and CDR2: MNHEY and SMNVEV (reference sequence). This CDR3 is 13 amino acids long.

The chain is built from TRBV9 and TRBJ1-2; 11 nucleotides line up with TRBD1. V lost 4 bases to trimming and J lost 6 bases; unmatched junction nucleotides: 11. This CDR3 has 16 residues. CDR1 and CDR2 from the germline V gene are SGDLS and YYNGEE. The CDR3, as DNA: TGTGCCAGCAGCTCCCATCGGGACAGGGGGAATGATGGCTACACCTTC. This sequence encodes CASSSHRDRGNDGYTF.

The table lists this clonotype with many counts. CDR3 nucleotide sequence: TGTGCCATCTCGAACAGGGGCGTGGGATGGAACACTGAAGCTTTCTTT. Translating gives CAISNRGVGWNTEAFF. The genes are TRBV6-1 and TRBJ1-1; 7 nucleotides match TRBD1. Germline V gives CDR1 MNHNS, CDR2 SASEGT. This CDR3 is built from 16 residues. V lost 10 bases and J lost 1; bases outside the gene matches: 15.

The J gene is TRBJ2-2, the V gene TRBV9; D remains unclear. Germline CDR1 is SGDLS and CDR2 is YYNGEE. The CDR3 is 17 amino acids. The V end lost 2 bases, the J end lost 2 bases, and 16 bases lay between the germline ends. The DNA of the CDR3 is TGTGCCAGCAGCGTCAACCGGGTCTCCGTCAACACCGGGGAGCTGTTTTTT. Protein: CASSVNRVSVNTGELFF.

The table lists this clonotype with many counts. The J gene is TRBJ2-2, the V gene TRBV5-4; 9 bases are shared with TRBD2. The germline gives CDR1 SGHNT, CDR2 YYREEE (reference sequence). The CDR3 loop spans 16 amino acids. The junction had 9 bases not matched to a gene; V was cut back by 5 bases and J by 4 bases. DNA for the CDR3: TGTGCCAGCAGACTGACGCTAGCGGGAATCACCGGGGAGCTGTTTTTT. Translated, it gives CASRLTLAGITGELFF.

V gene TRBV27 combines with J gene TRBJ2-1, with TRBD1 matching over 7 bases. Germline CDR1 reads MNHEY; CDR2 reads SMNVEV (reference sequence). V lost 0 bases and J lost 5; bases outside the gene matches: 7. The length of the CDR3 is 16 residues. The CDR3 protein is CASSLSLRGPNNEQFF. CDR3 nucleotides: TGTGCCAGCAGTTTATCATTGAGGGGGCCAAACAATGAGCAGTTCTTC.

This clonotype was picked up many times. DNA for the CDR3: TGTGCCAGCAGCTTAGGCAGGGGGCAGGATGGCTACACCTTC. Translating it yields CASSLGRGQDGYTF. The genes are TRBV7-9 and TRBJ1-2, with TRBD1 identical over 8 bases. V lost 1 base to trimming and J lost 6 bases; unmatched junction nucleotides: 4. CDR3 length equals 14 residues. Per the germline V gene, CDR1 is SEHNR and CDR2 is FQNEAQ (reference sequence).

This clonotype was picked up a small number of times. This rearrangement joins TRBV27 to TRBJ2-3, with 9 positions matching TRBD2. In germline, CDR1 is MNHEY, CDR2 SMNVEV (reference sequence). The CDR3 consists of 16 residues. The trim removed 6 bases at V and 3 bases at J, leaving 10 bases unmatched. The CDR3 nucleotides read TGTGCCAGCAGCCGGCAAGGCGGGAGGGTAACAGATACGCAGTATTTT. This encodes CASSRQGGRVTDTQYF.

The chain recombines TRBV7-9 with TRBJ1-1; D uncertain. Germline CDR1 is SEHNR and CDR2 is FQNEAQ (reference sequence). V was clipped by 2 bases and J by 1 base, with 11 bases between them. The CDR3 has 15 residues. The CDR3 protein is CASSLLGSTNTEAFF. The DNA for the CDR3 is TGTGCCAGCAGCTTACTGGGGTCTACGAACACTGAAGCTTTCTTT.

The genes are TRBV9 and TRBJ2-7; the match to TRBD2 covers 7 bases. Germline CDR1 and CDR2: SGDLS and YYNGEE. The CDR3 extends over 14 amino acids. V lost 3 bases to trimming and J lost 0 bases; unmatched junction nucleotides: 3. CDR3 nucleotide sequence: TGTGCCAGCAGCGACAGCGGGAACTCCTACGAGCAGTACTTC. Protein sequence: CASSDSGNSYEQYF.